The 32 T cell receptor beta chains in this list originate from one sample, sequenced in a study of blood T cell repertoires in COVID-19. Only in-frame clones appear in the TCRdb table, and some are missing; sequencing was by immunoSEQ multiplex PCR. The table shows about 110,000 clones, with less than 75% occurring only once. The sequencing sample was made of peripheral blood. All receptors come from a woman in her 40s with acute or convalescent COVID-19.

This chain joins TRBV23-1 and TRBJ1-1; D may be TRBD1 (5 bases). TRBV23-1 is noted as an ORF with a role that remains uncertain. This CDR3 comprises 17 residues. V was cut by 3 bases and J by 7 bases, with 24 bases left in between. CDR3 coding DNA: TGCGCCAGCAGTCACTCAGTAAATTCGCCGACAGTGAGTGAAGCTTTCTTT. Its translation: CASSHSVNSPTVSEAFF.

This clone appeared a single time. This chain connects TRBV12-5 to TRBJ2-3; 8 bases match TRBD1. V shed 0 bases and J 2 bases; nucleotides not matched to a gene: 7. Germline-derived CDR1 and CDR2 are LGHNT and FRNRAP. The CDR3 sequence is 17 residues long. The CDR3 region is CASGLVSGQGVTDTQYF. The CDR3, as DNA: TGTGCTAGTGGTTTGGTGAGTGGACAGGGAGTCACAGATACGCAGTATTTT. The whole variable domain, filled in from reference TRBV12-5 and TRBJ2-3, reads DARVTQTPRHKVTEMGQEVTMRCQPILGHNTVFWYRQTMMQGLELLAYFRNRAPLDDSGMPKDRFSAEMPDATLATLKIQPSEPRDSAVYFCASGLVSGQGVTDTQYFGPGTRLTVL.

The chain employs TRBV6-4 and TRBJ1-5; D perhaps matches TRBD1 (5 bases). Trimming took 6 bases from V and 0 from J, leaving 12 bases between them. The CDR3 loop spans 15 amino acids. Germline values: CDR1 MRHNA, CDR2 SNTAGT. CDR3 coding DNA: TGTGCCAGCAGGAGCCAGGGCAATAGCAATCAGCCCCAGCATTTT. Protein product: CASRSQGNSNQPQHF.

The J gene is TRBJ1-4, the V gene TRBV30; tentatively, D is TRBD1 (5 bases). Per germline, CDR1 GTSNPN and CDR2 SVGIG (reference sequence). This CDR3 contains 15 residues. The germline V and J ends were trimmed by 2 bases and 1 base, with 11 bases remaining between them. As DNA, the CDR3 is TGTGCCTGGAGTAAACAGGAAGAAACTAATGAAAAACTGTTTTTT. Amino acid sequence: CAWSKQEETNEKLFF. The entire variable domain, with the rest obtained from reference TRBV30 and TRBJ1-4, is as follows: SQTIHQWPATLVQPVGSPLSLECTVEGTSNPNLYWYRQAAGRGLQLLFYSVGIGQISSEVPQNLSASRPQDRQFILSSKKLLLSDSGFYLCAWSKQEETNEKLFFGSGTQLSVL.

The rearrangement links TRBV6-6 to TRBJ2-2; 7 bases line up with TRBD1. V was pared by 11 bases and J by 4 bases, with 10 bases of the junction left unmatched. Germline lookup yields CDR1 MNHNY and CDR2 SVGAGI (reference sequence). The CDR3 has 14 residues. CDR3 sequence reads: CAGSRDSFTGELFF. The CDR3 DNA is TGTGCCGGATCCCGGGACAGTTTCACCGGGGAGCTGTTTTTT.

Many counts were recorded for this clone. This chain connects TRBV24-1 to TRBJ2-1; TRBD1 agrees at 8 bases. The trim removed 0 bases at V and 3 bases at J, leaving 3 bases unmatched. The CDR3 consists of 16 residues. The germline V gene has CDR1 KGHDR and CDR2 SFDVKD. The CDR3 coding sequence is TGTGCCACCAGTGATTTGGGCAGGGGGCTCTACAATGAGCAGTTCTTC. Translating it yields CATSDLGRGLYNEQFF.

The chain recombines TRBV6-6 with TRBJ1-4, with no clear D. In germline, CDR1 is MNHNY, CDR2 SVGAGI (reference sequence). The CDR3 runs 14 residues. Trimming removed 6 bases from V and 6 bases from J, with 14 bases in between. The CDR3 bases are TGTGCCAGCAGCGATTTCGGTGCGGATGAAAAACTGTTTTTT. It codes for CASSDFGADEKLFF.

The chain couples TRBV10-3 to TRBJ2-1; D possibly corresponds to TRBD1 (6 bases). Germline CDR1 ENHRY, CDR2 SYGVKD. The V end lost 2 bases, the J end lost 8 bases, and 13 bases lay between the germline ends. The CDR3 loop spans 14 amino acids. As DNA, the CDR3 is TGTGCCATCAGTGAGCTTCAGGGGCCCGATGAGCAGTTCTTC. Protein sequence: CAISELQGPDEQFF.

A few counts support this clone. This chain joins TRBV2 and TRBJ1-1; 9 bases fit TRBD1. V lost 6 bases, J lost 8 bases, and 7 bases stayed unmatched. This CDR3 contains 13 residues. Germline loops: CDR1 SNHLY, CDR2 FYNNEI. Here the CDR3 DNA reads TGTGCCAGCAGCCTGGACAGGGGCGAAGAAGCTTTCTTT. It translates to CASSLDRGEEAFF.

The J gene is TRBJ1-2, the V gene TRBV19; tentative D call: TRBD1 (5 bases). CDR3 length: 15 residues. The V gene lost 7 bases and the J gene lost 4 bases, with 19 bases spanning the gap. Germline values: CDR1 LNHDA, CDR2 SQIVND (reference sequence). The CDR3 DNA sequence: TGTGCCAGTACCAGGAGTGGCAGGGCATTCTATGGCTACACCTTC. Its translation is CASTRSGRAFYGYTF.

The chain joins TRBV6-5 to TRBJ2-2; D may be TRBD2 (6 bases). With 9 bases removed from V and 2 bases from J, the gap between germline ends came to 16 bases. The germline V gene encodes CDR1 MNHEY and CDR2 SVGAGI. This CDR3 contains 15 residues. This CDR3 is CASGGRRLNTGELFF. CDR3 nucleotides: TGTGCCAGTGGGGGGAGACGGCTAAACACCGGGGAGCTGTTTTTT.

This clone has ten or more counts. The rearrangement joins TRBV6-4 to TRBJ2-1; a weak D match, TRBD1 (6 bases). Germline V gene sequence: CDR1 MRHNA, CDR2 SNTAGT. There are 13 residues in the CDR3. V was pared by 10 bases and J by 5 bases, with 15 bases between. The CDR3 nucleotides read TGTGCCACCGCGAGCCGGGACAACAATGAGCAGTTCTTC. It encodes CATASRDNNEQFF.

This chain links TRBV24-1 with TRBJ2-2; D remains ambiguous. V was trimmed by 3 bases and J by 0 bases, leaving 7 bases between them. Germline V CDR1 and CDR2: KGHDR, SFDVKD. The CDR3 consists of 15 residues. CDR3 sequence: CATSDPRTNTGELFF. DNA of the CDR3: TGTGCCACCAGTGATCCGCGGACGAACACCGGGGAGCTGTTTTTT.

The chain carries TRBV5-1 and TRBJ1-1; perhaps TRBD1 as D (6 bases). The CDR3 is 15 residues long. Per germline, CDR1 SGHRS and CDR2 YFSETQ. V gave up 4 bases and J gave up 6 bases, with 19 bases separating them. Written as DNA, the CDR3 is TGCGCCAGCAGCCCCTTGATGGGGGGGGCAGCTGAAGCTTTCTTT. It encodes CASSPLMGGAAEAFF.

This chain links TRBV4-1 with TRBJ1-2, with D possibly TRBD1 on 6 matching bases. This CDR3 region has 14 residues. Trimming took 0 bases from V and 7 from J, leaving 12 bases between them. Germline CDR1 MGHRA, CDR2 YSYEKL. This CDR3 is CASSQEQGFGGYTF. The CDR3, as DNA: TGCGCCAGCAGCCAAGAACAGGGATTTGGTGGCTACACCTTC.

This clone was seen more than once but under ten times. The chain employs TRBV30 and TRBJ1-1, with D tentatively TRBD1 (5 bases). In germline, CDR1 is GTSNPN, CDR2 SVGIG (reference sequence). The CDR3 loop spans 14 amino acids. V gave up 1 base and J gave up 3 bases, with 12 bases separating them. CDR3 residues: CAWSAGGGYTEAFF. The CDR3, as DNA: TGTGCCTGGAGTGCTGGGGGGGGGTACACTGAAGCTTTCTTT.

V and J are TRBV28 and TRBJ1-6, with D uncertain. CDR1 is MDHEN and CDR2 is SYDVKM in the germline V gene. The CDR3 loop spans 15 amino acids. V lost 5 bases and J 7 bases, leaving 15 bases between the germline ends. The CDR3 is CASSPRGGGNSPLHF. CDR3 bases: TGTGCCAGCAGTCCCCGAGGCGGCGGGAATTCACCCCTCCACTTT.

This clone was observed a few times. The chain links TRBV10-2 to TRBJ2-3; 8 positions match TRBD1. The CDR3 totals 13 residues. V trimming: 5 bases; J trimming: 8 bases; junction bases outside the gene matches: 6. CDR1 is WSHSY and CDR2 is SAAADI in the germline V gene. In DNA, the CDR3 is TGCGCCAGCAGTCCGAACGACAGGGGTACGCAGTATTTT. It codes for CASSPNDRGTQYF.

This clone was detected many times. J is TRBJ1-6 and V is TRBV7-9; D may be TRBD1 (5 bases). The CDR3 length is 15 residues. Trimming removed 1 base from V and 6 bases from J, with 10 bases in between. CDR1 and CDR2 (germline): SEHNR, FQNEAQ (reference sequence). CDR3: CASSLGGGGNSPLHF. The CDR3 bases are TGTGCCAGCAGCTTAGGGGGCGGGGGTAATTCACCCCTCCACTTT. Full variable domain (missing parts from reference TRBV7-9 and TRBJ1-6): DTGVSQNPRHKITKRGQNVTFRCDPISEHNRLYWYRQTLGQGPEFLTYFQNEAQLEKSRLLSDRFSAERPKGSFSTLEIQRTEQGDSAMYLCASSLGGGGNSPLHFGNGTRLTVT.

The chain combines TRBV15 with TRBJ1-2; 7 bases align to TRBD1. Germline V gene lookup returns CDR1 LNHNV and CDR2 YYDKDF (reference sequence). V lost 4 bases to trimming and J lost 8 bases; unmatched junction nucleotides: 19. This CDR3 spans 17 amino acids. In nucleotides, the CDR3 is TGTGCCACCAGCAAGGAAGAGGGGGCAGACCCCTATCGGGGCTACACCTTC. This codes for CATSKEEGADPYRGYTF.

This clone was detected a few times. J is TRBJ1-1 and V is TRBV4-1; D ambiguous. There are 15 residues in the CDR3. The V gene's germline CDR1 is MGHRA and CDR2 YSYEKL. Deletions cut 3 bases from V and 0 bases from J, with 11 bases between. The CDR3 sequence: CASSQAVTLNTEAFF. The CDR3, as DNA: TGCGCCAGCAGCCAGGCCGTAACCTTGAACACTGAAGCTTTCTTT.

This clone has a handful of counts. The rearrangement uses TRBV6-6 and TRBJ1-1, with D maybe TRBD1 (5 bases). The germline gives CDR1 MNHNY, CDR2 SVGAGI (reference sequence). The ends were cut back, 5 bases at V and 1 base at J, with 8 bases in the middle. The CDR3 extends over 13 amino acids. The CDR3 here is CASSPQGNTEAFF. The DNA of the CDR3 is TGTGCCAGCAGTCCTCAGGGGAACACTGAAGCTTTCTTT.

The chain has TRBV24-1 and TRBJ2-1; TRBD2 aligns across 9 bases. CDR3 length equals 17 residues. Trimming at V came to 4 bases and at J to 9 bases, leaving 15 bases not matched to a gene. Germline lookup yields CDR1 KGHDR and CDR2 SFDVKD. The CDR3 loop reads CATSDPGLASQIGEQFF. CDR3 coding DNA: TGTGCCACCAGTGACCCGGGACTAGCATCGCAGATTGGTGAGCAGTTCTTC.

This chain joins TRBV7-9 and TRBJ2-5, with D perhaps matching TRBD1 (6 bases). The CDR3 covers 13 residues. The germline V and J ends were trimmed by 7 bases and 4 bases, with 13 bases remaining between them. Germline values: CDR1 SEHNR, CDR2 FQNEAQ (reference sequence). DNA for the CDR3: TGTGCCAGCACCCAGGGACAATCAGAGACCCAGTACTTC. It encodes CASTQGQSETQYF.

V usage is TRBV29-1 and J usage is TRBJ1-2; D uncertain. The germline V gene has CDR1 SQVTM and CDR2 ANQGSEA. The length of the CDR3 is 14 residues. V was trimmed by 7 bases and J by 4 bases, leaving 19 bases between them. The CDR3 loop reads CSAEVAVVVYGYTF. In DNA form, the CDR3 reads TGCAGCGCCGAGGTTGCGGTCGTAGTCTATGGCTACACCTTC.

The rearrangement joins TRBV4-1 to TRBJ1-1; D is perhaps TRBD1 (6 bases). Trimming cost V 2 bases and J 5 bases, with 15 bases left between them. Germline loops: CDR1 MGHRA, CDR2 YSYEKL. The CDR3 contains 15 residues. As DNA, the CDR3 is TGCGCCAGCAGCCAAACTCCGGGACAAGGGACTGAAGCTTTCTTT. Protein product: CASSQTPGQGTEAFF.

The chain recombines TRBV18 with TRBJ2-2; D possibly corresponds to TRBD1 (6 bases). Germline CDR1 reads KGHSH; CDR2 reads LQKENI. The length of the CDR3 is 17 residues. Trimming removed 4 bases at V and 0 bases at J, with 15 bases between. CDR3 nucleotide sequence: TGTGCCAGCTCACTTATCCCAGGGGTTTCGAACACCGGGGAGCTGTTTTTT. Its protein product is CASSLIPGVSNTGELFF.

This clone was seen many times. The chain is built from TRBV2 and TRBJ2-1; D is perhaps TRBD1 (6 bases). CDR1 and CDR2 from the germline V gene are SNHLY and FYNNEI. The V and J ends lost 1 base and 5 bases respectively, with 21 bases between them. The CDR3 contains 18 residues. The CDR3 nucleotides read TGTGCCAGCAGTGAAGGCCTAGTAAACAGGGTACCCGACAATGAGCAGTTCTTC. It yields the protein CASSEGLVNRVPDNEQFF. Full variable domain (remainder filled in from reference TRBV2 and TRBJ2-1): EPEVTQTPSHQVTQMGQEVILRCVPISNHLYFYWYRQILGQKVEFLVSFYNNEISEKSEIFDDQFSVERPDGSNFTLKIRSTKLEDSAMYFCASSEGLVNRVPDNEQFFGPGTRLTVL.

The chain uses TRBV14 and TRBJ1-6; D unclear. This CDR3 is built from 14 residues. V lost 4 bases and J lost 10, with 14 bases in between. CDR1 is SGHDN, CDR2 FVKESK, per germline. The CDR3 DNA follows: TGTGCCAGCAGCCTCAACAGCGGAGGATCACCCCTCCACTTT. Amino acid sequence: CASSLNSGGSPLHF.

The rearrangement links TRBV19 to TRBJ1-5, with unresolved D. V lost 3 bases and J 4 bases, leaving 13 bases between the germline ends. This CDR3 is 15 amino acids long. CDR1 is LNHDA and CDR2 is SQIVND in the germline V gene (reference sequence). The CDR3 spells CASSIRSAGNQPQHF. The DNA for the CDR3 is TGTGCCAGTAGTATTAGGTCGGCGGGGAATCAGCCCCAGCATTTT.

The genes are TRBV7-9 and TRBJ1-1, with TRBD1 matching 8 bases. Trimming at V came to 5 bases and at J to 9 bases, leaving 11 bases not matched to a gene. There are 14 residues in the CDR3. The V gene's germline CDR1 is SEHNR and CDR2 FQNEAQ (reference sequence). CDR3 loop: CASSPGQGSYKAFF. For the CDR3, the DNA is TGTGCCAGCAGCCCCGGACAGGGCTCATATAAAGCTTTCTTT.

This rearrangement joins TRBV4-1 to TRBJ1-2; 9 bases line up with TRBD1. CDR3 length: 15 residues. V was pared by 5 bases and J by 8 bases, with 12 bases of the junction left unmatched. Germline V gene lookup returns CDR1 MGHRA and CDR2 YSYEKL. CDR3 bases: TGCGCCAGCAGCTCTCGGACAGGGGATATTGAGGGCTACACCTTC. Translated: CASSSRTGDIEGYTF.